This entry lists 9 T cell receptor beta chains sequenced from one sample in a study of blood T cell repertoires in COVID-19. Clones were read by immunoSEQ multiplex PCR, and TCRdb kept only the in-frame ones, dropping some. The sample shows 110,000 to 150,000 clones, around 81% of them seen only once. Sequenced input: peripheral blood. These receptor sequences come from a human donor in a cohort sampled during active COVID-19.

This clone was seen a few times. This chain uses TRBV7-9 with TRBJ2-7, with 8 positions matching TRBD1. This CDR3 spans 15 amino acids. Germline lookup yields CDR1 SEHNR and CDR2 FQNEAQ (reference sequence). V trimming: 2 bases; J trimming: 6 bases; junction bases outside the gene matches: 9. The CDR3 DNA reads as TGTGCCAGCAGCTTATGGACAGGGTGGTCTGGCGAGCAGTACTTC. Translation: CASSLWTGWSGEQYF.

The chain couples TRBV28 to TRBJ1-5; TRBD1 is a possible D gene (5 bases). Germline V gives CDR1 MDHEN, CDR2 SYDVKM. Trimming shortened V by 7 bases and J by 3 bases, and 10 bases separated the two germline ends. CDR3 length equals 13 residues. CDR3 nucleotides: TGTGCCAGCAACTCAGGGCTCAATCAGCCCCAGCATTTT. It is translated as CASNSGLNQPQHF. Full variable domain (outside the CDR3, taken from reference TRBV28 and TRBJ1-5): DVKVTQSSRYLVKRTGEKVFLECVQDMDHENMFWYRQDPGLGLRLIYFSYDVKMKEKGDIPEGYSVSREKKERFSLILESASTNQTSMYLCASNSGLNQPQHFGDGTRLSIL.

The V gene is TRBV19, the J gene TRBJ2-5; 8 bases are shared with TRBD1. Germline values: CDR1 LNHDA, CDR2 SQIVND (reference sequence). With 6 bases clipped from V and 6 bases from J, the junction kept 6 bases outside the gene matches. This CDR3 region has 13 residues. The CDR3 bases are TGTGCCAGTAGGGACAGGGCTTTAAAGACCCAGTACTTC. This encodes CASRDRALKTQYF.

The CDR3 region has the DNA TGCGCCAGCAGCTTGGTAGCGGGAGGGAACGAGCAGTACTTC. Encoded protein: CASSLVAGGNEQYF. The genes are TRBV5-1 and TRBJ2-7, with 11 positions matching TRBD2. Unmatched junction bases numbered 1, after V lost 0 bases and J lost 5 bases. CDR1 and CDR2 from the germline V gene are SGHRS and YFSETQ. The CDR3 extends over 14 amino acids.

This clone appeared a single time. This chain links TRBV5-1 with TRBJ2-7; 10 bases match TRBD2. V trimming: 2 bases; J trimming: 2 bases; junction bases outside the gene matches: 10. The CDR3 extends over 17 amino acids. Germline assignment: CDR1 SGHRS and CDR2 YFSETQ. CDR3 sequence: CASSFFGLADLTYEQYF. The CDR3 DNA is TGCGCCAGCAGCTTCTTCGGACTAGCGGACTTAACCTACGAGCAGTACTTC. The whole variable domain, remainder taken from reference TRBV5-1 and TRBJ2-7, is KAGVTQTPRYLIKTRGQQVTLSCSPISGHRSVSWYQQTPGQGLQFLFEYFSETQRNKGNFPGRFSGRQFSNSRSEMNVSTLELGDSALYLCASSFFGLADLTYEQYFGPGTRLTVT.

The chain is built from TRBV11-2 and TRBJ2-7, with D uncertain. The germline V gene has CDR1 SGHAT and CDR2 FQNNGV. Trimming removed 1 base from V and 6 bases from J, with 10 bases in between. The CDR3 has 13 amino acids. CDR3 sequence reads: CASSLGAGAEQYF. The CDR3 coding sequence is TGTGCCAGCAGCTTAGGGGCCGGTGCCGAGCAGTACTTC.

The chain couples TRBV7-2 to TRBJ1-1; D might be TRBD1 (5 bases). The CDR3 length is 15 residues. Germline loops: CDR1 SGHTA, CDR2 FQGNSA. V lost 1 base and J lost 5, with 14 bases in between. The CDR3 sequence: CASSLGGGSGTEAFF. The CDR3 nucleotides read TGTGCCAGCAGCTTAGGGGGGGGTTCAGGGACTGAAGCTTTCTTT.

This clone was detected only a few times. This chain uses TRBV7-8 with TRBJ2-2; 9 nucleotides line up with TRBD1. J was trimmed by 2 bases and V by 2 bases; bases with no gene match: 6. Per the germline V gene, CDR1 is SGHVS and CDR2 is FQNEAQ. The CDR3 extends over 17 amino acids. The CDR3 protein is CASSLSRQGGNTGELFF. The CDR3 nucleotides are TGTGCCAGCAGCTTATCCCGACAGGGGGGTAACACCGGGGAGCTGTTTTTT.

This clone came up many times. V usage is TRBV6-2 or TRBV6-3 and J usage is TRBJ2-1; D is possibly TRBD2 (5 bases). Germline lookup yields CDR1 MNHEY and CDR2 SVGEGT. The CDR3 is made up of 14 amino acids. Trimming removed 6 bases from V and 4 bases from J, with 13 bases in between. The CDR3 DNA is TGTGCCAGCAGCCCTCGGGGAGAGTACAATGAGCAGTTCTTC. Its protein product is CASSPRGEYNEQFF.